This T cell receptor beta chain originates from a study of cytomegalovirus exposure and HLA in healthy donors. This CDR3 comprises 16 residues. V was pared by 5 bases and J by 0 bases, with 13 bases between. Germline CDR1 and CDR2: SGHAT and FQDESV (reference sequence). PCR involved 60 Vbeta and 13 Jbeta primers. This table comes from immunoSEQ multiplex PCR, and its TCRdb copy is limited to in-frame clones, with some not included. The sample shows around 150,000 clones, 70% to 80% of them seen only once. This TCR derives from a woman in her forties or fifties in good health and CMV-seronegative. V is TRBV11-1 and J is TRBJ2-2; perhaps TRBD1 as D (6 bases). Source material: PBMCs. The DNA for the CDR3 is TGTGCCAGCAGCGATCCTGGACAGACGAACACCGGGGAGCTGTTTTTT. Amino acids: CASSDPGQTNTGELFF.